These 9 T cell receptor beta chains share one sample of origin, sequenced in a study of response to subunit inactivated influenza vaccine. One entry per CDR3 protein, called by TCRdb with MiXCR from the RT-PCR reads. The profile covers about 650,000 distinct CDR3 sequences, with roughly 15% appearing a single time and 6% to 9.5% taken by the ten largest. The sample consisted of PBMCs from blood, taken roughly 15 days before vaccination. The receptor source for this set is a man in his fifties or sixties who received an inactivated influenza vaccine.

This clonotype has a handful of counts. An end of the junction does not agree with germline; a read error may underlie this. The rearrangement joins TRBV18 to TRBJ1-1; D is possibly TRBD1 (6 bases). CDR1 is KGHSH and CDR2 is LQKENI in the germline V gene. The CDR3 is 15 amino acids. The CDR3 protein is CATSSSGGAGTEAFF. Here the CDR3 DNA reads TGTGCCACCTCATCGTCCGGGGGCGCGGGCACTGAAGCTTTCTTT.

The sample holds a few counts of this clonotype. V gene TRBV5-1 combines with J gene TRBJ2-3; TRBD1 matches at 8 bases. CDR1 SGHRS and CDR2 YFSETQ come from the germline V gene. V lost 2 bases to trimming and J lost 6 bases; unmatched junction nucleotides: 17. This CDR3 contains 18 residues. The CDR3 DNA reads as TGCGCCAGCAGCTTACCAGTATTCCCGGGACAGGTCAGGGATACGCAGTATTTT. It is translated as CASSLPVFPGQVRDTQYF. The full variable domain, completed using reference TRBV5-1 and TRBJ2-3, is KAGVTQTPRYLIKTRGQQVTLSCSPISGHRSVSWYQQTPGQGLQFLFEYFSETQRNKGNFPGRFSGRQFSNSRSEMNVSTLELGDSALYLCASSLPVFPGQVRDTQYFGPGTRLTVL.

This sequence joins TRBV10-3 and TRBJ2-7; D is possibly TRBD1 or TRBD2 (5 bases each). Trimming removed 6 bases at V and 5 bases at J, with 20 bases between. The CDR3 is 15 amino acids. The V gene's germline CDR1 is ENHRY and CDR2 SYGVKD. DNA of the CDR3: TGTGCCATCAGGCCCCAAAGGGGAGTCCTGGACGAGCAGTACTTC. It codes for CAIRPQRGVLDEQYF.

This chain links TRBV5-1 with TRBJ2-3, with 7 bases identical to TRBD1. This CDR3 is built from 13 residues. Germline CDR1 SGHRS, CDR2 YFSETQ. After removal of 6 bases from V and 2 bases from J, the junction contained 3 bases not matched to a gene. The CDR3 protein is CASKTGATDTQYF. CDR3 sequence (DNA): TGCGCCAGCAAAACAGGGGCCACAGATACGCAGTATTTT.

The chain uses TRBV7-6 and TRBJ2-5, with D possibly being TRBD1 or TRBD2 (7 bases each). CDR3 length: 16 residues. V gave up 3 bases and J gave up 9 bases, with 23 bases separating them. Germline-derived CDR1 and CDR2 are SGHVS and FNYEAQ. The CDR3 sequence is CASSLKREGRGASQYF. CDR3 nucleotides: TGTGCCAGCAGCTTGAAAAGGGAGGGCAGGGGGGCGTCCCAGTACTTC.

This clonotype has a count of ten or more. The V call is TRBV5-6, the J call TRBJ1-4; D gene ambiguous. The CDR3 length is 16 residues. CDR1 and CDR2 (germline): SGHDT, YYEEEE. V lost 0 bases and J 0 bases, leaving 9 bases between the germline ends. The CDR3 nucleotides read TGTGCCAGCAGCTTGGGACGGCGTGCAACTAATGAAAAACTGTTTTTT. Its protein is CASSLGRRATNEKLFF.

Only a few counts were recorded for this clonotype. The chain carries TRBV11-2 and TRBJ1-5; D ambiguous. Trimming took off 1 base at V and 3 bases at J, with 10 bases between the two ends. Germline lookup yields CDR1 SGHAT and CDR2 FQNNGV. The CDR3 contains 15 residues. CDR3 loop: CASSLVFRSNQPQHF. The DNA of the CDR3 is TGTGCCAGCAGCTTAGTTTTTAGGTCCAATCAGCCCCAGCATTTT.

This clonotype was counted at least ten times. The chain is built from TRBV11-2 and TRBJ2-1, with 10 bases aligning to TRBD2. The CDR3 is made up of 15 amino acids. Unmatched junction bases numbered 5, after V lost 5 bases and J lost 4 bases. Germline V gene lookup returns CDR1 SGHAT and CDR2 FQNNGV. CDR3 protein: CASSAGLAAYNEQFF. CDR3 bases: TGTGCCAGCAGCGCAGGACTAGCGGCTTACAATGAGCAGTTCTTC.

This chain links TRBV20-1 with TRBJ2-1; 14 bases are shared with TRBD2. Germline V gene lookup returns CDR1 DFQATT and CDR2 SNEGSKA (reference sequence). V lost 0 bases and J lost 7; bases outside the gene matches: 14. The CDR3 length is 19 residues. This CDR3 reads CSARDQGTSGRGVWNEQFF. Written as DNA, the CDR3 is TGCAGTGCTAGAGATCAGGGGACTAGCGGGAGAGGGGTATGGAATGAGCAGTTCTTC.